The 32 T cell receptor beta chains below come from one sample, sequenced in a study of T cells in Graves' hyperthyroidism and ophthalmopathy. Amplification of TCR beta CDR3 regions used RNA as the template. The HTBI primer set was used in a first-round RT-PCR of the TCR CDR3. A single record per CDR3 protein comes from TCRdb applying MiXCR to the multiplex PCR reads. The sample has approximately 520,000 distinct CDR3 sequences; around 22% are singletons. The material sequenced was blood. These receptors were taken from a woman aged 25 to 39 with Graves' ophthalmopathy.

This clonotype was detected many times. The V call is TRBV2, the J call TRBJ2-7; 12 bases align to TRBD2. CDR3 size: 15 residues. Germline trimming cut 6 bases from V and 1 base from J; bases unmatched to any gene: 4. Germline V lookup: CDR1 SNHLY, CDR2 FYNNEI. The CDR3 protein is CASRPLAGGSYEQYF. The CDR3 nucleotides read TGTGCCAGCAGACCTCTAGCGGGGGGGTCCTACGAGCAGTACTTC.

As to this clonotype: Likely a read error: the CDR3 ends without its conserved phenylalanine or tryptophan. The chain couples TRBV7-3 to TRBJ2-2; 7 bases agree with TRBD1. CDR1 is SGHTA, CDR2 FQGTGA, per germline. With 6 bases clipped from V and 3 bases from J, the junction kept 4 bases outside the gene matches. This CDR3 is built from 14 residues. This CDR3 reads CASRQGVDTGELFL. In DNA, the CDR3 is TGTGCCAGCAGGCAGGGGGTCGACACCGGGGAGCTGTTTCTT.

Many counts were recorded for this clonotype. The chain is built from TRBV10-3 and TRBJ2-5, with 10 bases that match TRBD1. The CDR3 has 16 amino acids. Trimming took 8 bases from V and 2 from J; bases not matched to a gene: 11. CDR1 and CDR2 (germline): ENHRY, SYGVKD. For the CDR3, the DNA is TGTGCCATCTCCCAAGGCAGGACAGGGGGGCAAGAGACCCAGTACTTC. It yields the protein CAISQGRTGGQETQYF.

The gene calls are TRBV28 and TRBJ2-7; D remains ambiguous. The CDR3 is 13 amino acids. Germline assignment: CDR1 MDHEN and CDR2 SYDVKM. The germline V and J ends were trimmed by 3 bases and 3 bases, with 9 bases remaining between them. CDR3 DNA: TGTGCCAGCAGTTTCAAAAGGGTCTACGAGCAGTACTTC. Translation: CASSFKRVYEQYF.

This clonotype came up many times. The chain couples TRBV24-1 to TRBJ2-2, with 9 bases that match TRBD1. The CDR3 extends over 16 amino acids. Germline V CDR1 and CDR2: KGHDR, SFDVKD. V was pared by 3 bases and J by 7 bases, with 8 bases of the junction left unmatched. DNA of the CDR3: TGTGCCACCAGTGATCCTTACAGGGGGCGAGGCGGGGAGCTGTTTTTT. Its translation: CATSDPYRGRGGELFF.

This clonotype showed up many times. The CDR3 loop reads CAGGELSRNHGEAFF. CDR3 in DNA: TGTGCCGGCGGAGAACTTTCACGCAACCACGGGGAAGCTTTCTTT. This rearrangement joins TRBV2 to TRBJ1-1; no clear D gene. V was clipped by 11 bases and J by 8 bases, with 27 bases between them. CDR1 and CDR2 from the germline V gene are SNHLY and FYNNEI. The CDR3 runs 15 residues.

This clonotype was recorded at least ten times. The chain links TRBV12-3 or TRBV12-4 to TRBJ1-2, with D maybe TRBD1 (6 bases). The CDR3 length is 16 residues. Trimming took 2 bases from V and 4 from J, leaving 17 bases between them. CDR3 in DNA: TGTGCCAGCAGTTTAATGGGACAACCGTCTACCTATGGCTACACCTTC. Its translation is CASSLMGQPSTYGYTF.

The chain has TRBV28 and TRBJ2-7, with 10 nucleotides matching TRBD2. The CDR3 totals 15 residues. With 6 bases clipped from V and 1 base from J, the junction kept 6 bases outside the gene matches. Per germline, CDR1 MDHEN and CDR2 SYDVKM. The CDR3 nucleotides read TGTGCCAGCAGCCAGGGACTAGCGCAGTCCTACGAGCAGTACTTC. This codes for CASSQGLAQSYEQYF.

The sample holds many counts of this clonotype. The chain couples TRBV19 to TRBJ1-1; D might be TRBD1 (5 bases). Germline V lookup: CDR1 LNHDA, CDR2 SQIVND (reference sequence). The V end was cut by 8 bases, the J end by 1 base, with 8 bases between. There are 12 residues in the CDR3. CDR3 nucleotides: TGTGCCAGTGGCGGACAGAACACTGAAGCTTTCTTT. Translating gives CASGGQNTEAFF.

This chain joins TRBV30 and TRBJ1-6; D remains unclear. V lost 3 bases and J lost 10, with 7 bases in between. The length of the CDR3 is 11 residues. CDR1 GTSNPN and CDR2 SVGIG come from the germline V gene (reference sequence). This CDR3 reads CAWRTSSPLHF. The DNA for the CDR3 is TGTGCCTGGAGGACCTCCTCACCCCTCCACTTT.

This clonotype was detected ten times or more. The V and J genes are TRBV6-1 and TRBJ2-7; 7 bases map to TRBD1. After removal of 6 bases from V and 3 bases from J, the junction contained 11 bases not matched to a gene. The CDR3 has 15 amino acids. Per the germline V gene, CDR1 is MNHNS and CDR2 is SASEGT. The CDR3 reads CASSRRDRIGYEQYF. The CDR3 DNA follows: TGTGCCAGCAGCCGCCGGGACAGAATAGGCTACGAGCAGTACTTC.

This clonotype was counted a few times. The chain joins TRBV7-2 to TRBJ1-5; D is unresolved. V was cut by 0 bases and J by 6 bases, with 9 bases left in between. Germline V gene sequence: CDR1 SGHTA, CDR2 FQGNSA. CDR3 size: 14 residues. The CDR3 spells CASSLALVSQPQHF. The CDR3 DNA reads TGTGCCAGCAGCTTAGCGCTCGTGTCTCAGCCCCAGCATTTT. Drawing the rest from reference TRBV7-2 and TRBJ1-5, the complete variable domain is GAGVSQSPSNKVTEKGKDVELRCDPISGHTALYWYRQSLGQGLEFLIYFQGNSAPDKSGLPSDRFSAERTGGSVSTLTIQRTQQEDSAVYLCASSLALVSQPQHFGDGTRLSIL.

This clonotype came up many times. The chain is built from TRBV5-1 and TRBJ2-5, with unresolved D. This CDR3 is built from 14 residues. The V end was cut by 0 bases, the J end by 3 bases, with 9 bases between. Germline loops: CDR1 SGHRS, CDR2 YFSETQ. The CDR3 DNA reads TGCGCCAGCAGCTTGGCCGAGACGGAAGAGACCCAGTACTTC. Protein: CASSLAETEETQYF.

This clonotype has just a few counts. The chain uses TRBV28 and TRBJ2-7, with TRBD1 identical over 9 bases. CDR1 is MDHEN and CDR2 is SYDVKM in the germline V gene. V shed 7 bases, J shed 4 bases, and the junction held 14 bases outside the gene matches. CDR3 length equals 16 residues. The CDR3 region is CASTPGTGTQLYEQYF. CDR3 DNA: TGTGCCAGCACGCCCGGGACAGGGACCCAATTGTACGAGCAGTACTTC.

The rearrangement links TRBV4-2 to TRBJ2-2; 9 bases are shared with TRBD2. The CDR3 is 21 amino acids. With V trimmed by 0 bases and J by 4 bases, 18 bases remained unmatched. The germline gives CDR1 LGHNA, CDR2 YNFKEQ. In DNA, the CDR3 is TGTGCCAGCAGCCAAGATGCGAGCGGGGGGTTAGATTCGGTCGGCACCGGGGAGCTGTTTTTT. Amino acid sequence: CASSQDASGGLDSVGTGELFF.

The chain joins TRBV28 to TRBJ2-7; 7 nucleotides agree with TRBD1. Germline-derived CDR1 and CDR2 are MDHEN and SYDVKM. The CDR3 runs 15 residues. The J segment lost 1 base and the V segment lost 7 bases, leaving 10 bases of the junction unmatched. As DNA, the CDR3 is TGTGCCAGCACCCACCACAGGGGCATTTCCTACGAGCAGTACTTC. It codes for CASTHHRGISYEQYF.

This clonotype showed up many times. The CDR3 bases are TGTGCCAGCAATCAAAGAGGACGGAACTATGGCTACACCTTC. Translating it yields CASNQRGRNYGYTF. The gene calls are TRBV12-3 or TRBV12-4 and TRBJ1-2; D not resolved. The CDR3 contains 14 residues. The V end lost 7 bases, the J end lost 2 bases, and 14 bases lay between the germline ends.

This clonotype has at least ten counts. The chain employs TRBV4-1 and TRBJ1-2, with TRBD1 matching over 8 bases. The CDR3 sequence is 16 residues long. The junction had 11 bases not matched to a gene; V was cut back by 4 bases and J by 4 bases. The V gene's germline CDR1 is MGHRA and CDR2 YSYEKL. DNA of the CDR3: TGCGCCAGCAGCCTGGGGACAGGTCGGCCTGTCTATGGCTACACCTTC. It yields the protein CASSLGTGRPVYGYTF.

Many counts were recorded for this clonotype. The chain has TRBV20-1 and TRBJ2-7; 13 positions match TRBD2. Unmatched junction bases numbered 5, after V lost 4 bases and J lost 5 bases. This CDR3 comprises 14 residues. CDR1 DFQATT and CDR2 SNEGSKA come from the germline V gene (reference sequence). The CDR3 protein is CSATGTSGADEQYF. Here the CDR3 DNA reads TGCAGTGCTACAGGGACTAGCGGGGCTGACGAGCAGTACTTC.

This clonotype has just one count. A read error may be the cause here, since a much bigger clone is one base away. CDR3 residues: CASSLAGDPHEQYF. Here the CDR3 DNA reads TGTGCCAGCAGTTTAGCAGGGGATCCCCACGAGCAGTACTTC. The chain couples TRBV28 to TRBJ2-7; D may be TRBD1 (6 bases). The V end was cut by 2 bases, the J end by 5 bases, with 13 bases between. Germline CDR1 reads MDHEN; CDR2 reads SYDVKM. CDR3 size: 14 residues. The whole variable domain, remainder taken from reference TRBV28 and TRBJ2-7, is DVKVTQSSRYLVKRTGEKVFLECVQDMDHENMFWYRQDPGLGLRLIYFSYDVKMKEKGDIPEGYSVSREKKERFSLILESASTNQTSMYLCASSLAGDPHEQYFGPGTRLTVT.

The chain has TRBV6-5 and TRBJ2-5; possibly TRBD1 for D (5 bases). V shed 2 bases and J shed 7 bases, with 14 bases lying between them. The CDR3 is made up of 14 amino acids. Germline loops: CDR1 MNHEY, CDR2 SVGAGI. The CDR3 protein is CASSYTGPLGTQYF. CDR3 sequence (DNA): TGTGCCAGCAGTTACACAGGACCCCTAGGGACCCAGTACTTC.

The rearrangement uses TRBV10-2 and TRBJ1-2, with D possibly TRBD1 on 6 matching bases. The CDR3 is 12 residues long. Trimming removed 10 bases from V and 8 bases from J, with 17 bases in between. Germline V gene data show CDR1 as WSHSY and CDR2 as SAAADI. CDR3 loop: CATKRGMRGYTF. The DNA for the CDR3 is TGCGCCACCAAAAGGGGGATGCGAGGCTACACCTTC.

The sample holds a few counts of this clonotype. The V and J genes are TRBV27 and TRBJ2-7, with 14 bases that match TRBD2. Germline-derived CDR1 and CDR2 are MNHEY and SMNVEV (reference sequence). This CDR3 spans 15 amino acids. Trimming removed 6 bases from V and 2 bases from J; junction bases left unmatched: 3. The CDR3 region is CASRGTSGSPYEQYF. The CDR3 coding sequence is TGTGCCAGCAGGGGGACTAGCGGGAGCCCCTACGAGCAGTACTTC.

J is TRBJ1-3 and V is TRBV7-2; 7 bases agree with TRBD1. V lost 8 bases, J lost 4 bases, and 8 bases stayed unmatched. This CDR3 contains 14 residues. The V gene's germline CDR1 is SGHTA and CDR2 FQGNSA. The CDR3 spells CASGPGGSGNTIYF. The CDR3 DNA follows: TGTGCCAGCGGACCAGGGGGGAGCGGAAACACCATATATTTT.

This clonotype was recorded at least ten times. V is TRBV13 and J is TRBJ1-2; D might be TRBD1 (6 bases). Germline values: CDR1 PRHDT, CDR2 FYEKMQ (reference sequence). V lost 0 bases and J 6 bases, leaving 14 bases between the germline ends. There are 15 residues in the CDR3. The CDR3 spells CASSLGGGGAHGYTF. The CDR3 DNA reads as TGTGCCAGCAGCTTAGGCGGAGGGGGAGCGCATGGCTACACCTTC.

This clonotype was observed at least ten times. The J gene is TRBJ1-1, the V gene TRBV10-3; no clear D gene. Trimming cost V 3 bases and J 3 bases, with 11 bases left between them. The CDR3 has 14 amino acids. Germline V gives CDR1 ENHRY, CDR2 SYGVKD. The DNA of the CDR3 is TGTGCCATCAGTGACGGACCAAGGGACACTGAAGCTTTCTTT. It translates to CAISDGPRDTEAFF.

This clonotype has a count of ten or more. The chain links TRBV2 to TRBJ1-5; D is undetermined. V lost 4 bases, J lost 4 bases, and 8 bases lay in between. The CDR3 contains 13 residues. Looked up from germline, CDR1 is SNHLY and CDR2 is FYNNEI. As DNA, the CDR3 is TGTGCCAGCAGTGCGACCGGGAATCAGCCCCAGCATTTT. Translated: CASSATGNQPQHF.

CDR3 sequence reads: CASSWELGRTYQETQYF. Written as DNA, the CDR3 is TGTGCCAGCAGCTGGGAGTTGGGTCGGACGTACCAAGAGACCCAGTACTTC. The chain has TRBV5-4 and TRBJ2-5; tentative D call: TRBD2 (5 bases). The CDR3 has 17 residues. CDR1 is SGHNT and CDR2 is YYREEE in the germline V gene (reference sequence). Trimming cost V 3 bases and J 0 bases, with 18 bases left between them.

In its sample, this clonotype was seen many times. The genes are TRBV27 and TRBJ2-5, with 9 bases fitting TRBD1. This CDR3 has 17 residues. Trimming cost V 2 bases and J 5 bases; bases outside gene matches: 12. The V gene's germline CDR1 is MNHEY and CDR2 SMNVEV (reference sequence). In DNA, the CDR3 is TGTGCCAGCAGTTTAAGATTCGCCGGGACAGGGTTTGAGACCCAGTACTTC. This gives the protein CASSLRFAGTGFETQYF.

This clonotype was seen ten or more times. A much larger clone is a single base away; this may be a read error. V gene TRBV7-2 combines with J gene TRBJ2-5, with TRBD1 matching 7 bases. Per the germline V gene, CDR1 is SGHTA and CDR2 is FQGNSA. CDR3 length: 14 residues. The CDR3 region is CASSPTGVQETKYF. The DNA for the CDR3 is TGTGCCAGCAGCCCAACAGGGGTACAAGAGACCAAGTACTTC.

The CDR3 protein is CASSLARGMNTEAFF. CDR3 nucleotide sequence: TGTGCCAGCAGCTTAGCTCGGGGCATGAACACTGAAGCTTTCTTT. The chain carries TRBV7-9 and TRBJ1-1; tentative D call: TRBD1 (5 bases). Trimming took 0 bases from V and 0 from J, leaving 8 bases between them. Germline V lookup: CDR1 SEHNR, CDR2 FQNEAQ (reference sequence). This CDR3 has 15 amino acids.

Many counts were recorded for this clonotype. V usage is TRBV30 and J usage is TRBJ2-5; 11 nucleotides line up with TRBD1. CDR1 and CDR2 (germline): GTSNPN, SVGIG (reference sequence). The ends lost 2 bases at V and 6 bases at J; junction bases unmatched: 17. CDR3 length: 18 residues. As DNA, the CDR3 is TGTGCCTGGAGTCAAAGCCCGTGGGGGACAGGGGGTATGCAGACCCAGTACTTC. It is translated as CAWSQSPWGTGGMQTQYF.